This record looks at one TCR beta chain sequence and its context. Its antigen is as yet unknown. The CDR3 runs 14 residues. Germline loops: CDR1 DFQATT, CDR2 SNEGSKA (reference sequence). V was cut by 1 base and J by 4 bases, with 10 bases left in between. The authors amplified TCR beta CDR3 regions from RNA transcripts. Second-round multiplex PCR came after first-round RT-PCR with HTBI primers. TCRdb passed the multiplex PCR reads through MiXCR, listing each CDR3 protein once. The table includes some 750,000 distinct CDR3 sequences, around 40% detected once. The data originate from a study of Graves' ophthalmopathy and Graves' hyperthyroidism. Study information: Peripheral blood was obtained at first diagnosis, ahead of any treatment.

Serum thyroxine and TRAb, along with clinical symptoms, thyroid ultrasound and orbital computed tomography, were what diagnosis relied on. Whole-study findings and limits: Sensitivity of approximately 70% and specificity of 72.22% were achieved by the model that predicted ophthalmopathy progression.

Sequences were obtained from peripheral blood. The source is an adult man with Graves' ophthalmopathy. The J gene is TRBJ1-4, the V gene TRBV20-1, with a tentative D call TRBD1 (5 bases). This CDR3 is CSARVGRVNEKLFF. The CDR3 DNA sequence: TGCAGTGCTAGAGTCGGCAGGGTTAATGAAAAACTGTTTTTT.